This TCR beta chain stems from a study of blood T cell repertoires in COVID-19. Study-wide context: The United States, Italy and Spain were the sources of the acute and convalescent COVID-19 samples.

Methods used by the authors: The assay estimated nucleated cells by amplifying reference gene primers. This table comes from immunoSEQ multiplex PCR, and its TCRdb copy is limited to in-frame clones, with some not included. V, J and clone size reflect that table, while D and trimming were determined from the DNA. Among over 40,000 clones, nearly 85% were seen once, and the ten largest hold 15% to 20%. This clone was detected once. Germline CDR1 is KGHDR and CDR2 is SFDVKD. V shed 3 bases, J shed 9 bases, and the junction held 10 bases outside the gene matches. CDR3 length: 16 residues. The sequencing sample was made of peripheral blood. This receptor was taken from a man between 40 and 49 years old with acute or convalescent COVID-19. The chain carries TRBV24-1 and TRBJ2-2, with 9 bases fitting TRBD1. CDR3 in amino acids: CATSDKVGTGNRELFF. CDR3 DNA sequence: TGTGCCACCAGTGATAAAGTAGGGACAGGGAACCGGGAGCTGTTTTTT.